The 32 T cell receptor beta chains in this list originate from one sample, sequenced in a study of OX40 agonist ivuxolimab in advanced cancers. Libraries were prepared by immunoSEQ multiplex PCR; TCRdb keeps only in-frame clonotypes and omits some of them. The sample lists tens of thousands of clones; 86% were seen once. The sample in question was CD4+ or CD8+ T cells sorted from blood, obtained in a trial of the OX40 agonist ivuxolimab. The receptor source for this set is an adult with an advanced solid tumor such as melanoma, head and neck, liver or kidney cancer.

In this sample, this clone turned up once. This chain joins TRBV20-1 and TRBJ2-3; D may match TRBD1 or TRBD2 (5 bases each). Germline assignment: CDR1 DFQATT and CDR2 SNEGSKA (reference sequence). The CDR3 totals 11 residues. Trimming took off 5 bases at V and 4 bases at J, with 7 bases between the two ends. CDR3 sequence: CSALGADTQYF. The CDR3 DNA reads as TGCAGTGCTTTGGGGGCAGATACGCAGTATTTT.

The chain recombines TRBV4-2 with TRBJ2-2; no firm D call. This CDR3 has 14 residues. Germline CDR1 is LGHNA and CDR2 is YNFKEQ. The germline V and J ends were trimmed by 1 base and 6 bases, with 9 bases remaining between them. The CDR3 DNA follows: TGTGCCAGCAGCCAAGGTGATCAGGCCGGGGAGCTGTTTTTT. Amino acids: CASSQGDQAGELFF.

This chain links TRBV5-5 with TRBJ2-2, with TRBD2 identical over 10 bases. Germline V gene data show CDR1 as SGHKS and CDR2 as YYEKEE (reference sequence). Trimming took 4 bases from V and 5 from J; bases not matched to a gene: 11. The CDR3 is 17 amino acids. The CDR3 sequence is CASSPGLAGDRTGELFF. The CDR3, as DNA: TGTGCCAGCAGCCCCGGTCTAGCGGGAGATCGGACCGGGGAGCTGTTTTTT.

This rearrangement joins TRBV6-6 to TRBJ2-1, with D hard to call. Looked up from germline, CDR1 is MNHNY and CDR2 is SVGAGI (reference sequence). Trimming took off 2 bases at V and 3 bases at J, with 5 bases between the two ends. The CDR3 length is 13 residues. The CDR3 region has the DNA TGTGCCAGCAGTTACGGTAACTACAATGAGCAGTTCTTC. Amino acid sequence: CASSYGNYNEQFF.

This chain links TRBV7-9 with TRBJ1-4; the D is unclear. V lost 11 bases, J lost 4 bases, and 14 bases lay in between. This CDR3 region has 13 residues. CDR1 and CDR2 (germline): SEHNR, FQNEAQ (reference sequence). The CDR3 DNA follows: TGTGCCGGTCAGGATGGGGTTAATGAAAAACTGTTTTTT. It encodes CAGQDGVNEKLFF. Filled out from reference TRBV7-9 and TRBJ1-4, the complete variable domain reads DTGVSQNPRHKITKRGQNVTFRCDPISEHNRLYWYRQTLGQGPEFLTYFQNEAQLEKSRLLSDRFSAERPKGSFSTLEIQRTEQGDSAMYLCAGQDGVNEKLFFGSGTQLSVL.

This chain connects TRBV7-9 to TRBJ2-7; 9 bases match TRBD1. The CDR3 consists of 16 residues. The V and J ends lost 5 bases and 5 bases, in that order; junction bases with no gene match: 13. Germline V gene lookup returns CDR1 SEHNR and CDR2 FQNEAQ (reference sequence). This CDR3 is CASSPTQGALLNEQYF. The CDR3 DNA reads TGTGCCAGCAGCCCGACACAGGGGGCACTCCTAAACGAGCAGTACTTC.

V is TRBV5-6 and J is TRBJ1-2; D uncertain. The length of the CDR3 is 16 residues. Germline CDR1 is SGHDT and CDR2 is YYEEEE. V was cut by 0 bases and J by 4 bases, with 16 bases left in between. CDR3 protein: CASSLEIMPGRYGYTF. As DNA, the CDR3 is TGTGCCAGCAGCTTGGAGATAATGCCGGGCCGCTATGGCTACACCTTC. Supplemented by reference TRBV5-6 and TRBJ1-2, the full variable domain reads DAGVTQSPTHLIKTRGQQVTLRCSPKSGHDTVSWYQQALGQGPQFIFQYYEEEERQRGNFPDRFSGHQFPNYSSELNVNALLLGDSALYLCASSLEIMPGRYGYTFGSGTRLTVV.

The chain carries TRBV28 and TRBJ2-2, with 7 positions matching TRBD1. The CDR3 totals 16 residues. V shed 6 bases, J shed 5 bases, and the junction held 12 bases outside the gene matches. Per germline, CDR1 MDHEN and CDR2 SYDVKM. In nucleotides, the CDR3 is TGTGCCAGCAGCGCGGACAGGCCGTCTGATACCGGGGAGCTGTTTTTT. Translation gives CASSADRPSDTGELFF.

V gene TRBV10-3 combines with J gene TRBJ2-3, with D possibly being TRBD2 (6 bases). Per the germline V gene, CDR1 is ENHRY and CDR2 is SYGVKD. This CDR3 contains 13 residues. V lost 11 bases, J lost 0 bases, and 12 bases lay in between. The CDR3 here is CAVLARSTDTQYF. The CDR3 nucleotides are TGTGCCGTCCTAGCGAGAAGCACAGATACGCAGTATTTT.

The chain uses TRBV6-5 and TRBJ1-2; no reliable D call. V lost 0 bases, J lost 3 bases, and 8 bases lay in between. CDR3 length equals 14 residues. Germline assignment: CDR1 MNHEY and CDR2 SVGAGI. Here the CDR3 DNA reads TGTGCCAGCAGTTACTCCGGGCGGGACTATGGCTACACCTTC. It specifies CASSYSGRDYGYTF.

This clone was counted only a few times. The chain couples TRBV14 to TRBJ2-3; TRBD2 agrees at 15 bases. Germline assignment: CDR1 SGHDN and CDR2 FVKESK. The CDR3 extends over 15 amino acids. V lost 4 bases and J lost 5; bases outside the gene matches: 1. The CDR3 DNA reads as TGTGCCAGCAGCCGGACTAGCGGGAGGGGAGATACGCAGTATTTT. Translating it yields CASSRTSGRGDTQYF.

The V gene is TRBV28, the J gene TRBJ1-5; a possible D gene is TRBD1 (5 bases). The germline V gene encodes CDR1 MDHEN and CDR2 SYDVKM. CDR3 length: 15 amino acids. V lost 2 bases to trimming and J lost 0 bases, with 8 bases between them. The chain's CDR3 is CASSLVGGSNQPQHF. The DNA for the CDR3 is TGTGCCAGCAGTTTAGTTGGGGGTAGCAATCAGCCCCAGCATTTT.

The chain recombines TRBV23-1 with TRBJ2-5; TRBD2 matches 10 bases. TRBV23-1 is known as an ORF, though its function is uncertain. This CDR3 has 15 residues. Trimming cost V 6 bases and J 3 bases; bases outside gene matches: 7. CDR3 protein: CASSQGLAGEETQYF. The CDR3 coding sequence is TGCGCCAGCAGCCAAGGGCTAGCGGGAGAAGAGACCCAGTACTTC.

Here the CDR3 DNA reads TGCAGCGTTGAGGGACAGGACACCTACGAGCAGTACTTC. This gives the protein CSVEGQDTYEQYF. V usage is TRBV29-1 and J usage is TRBJ2-7; 8 bases match TRBD1. The CDR3 is made up of 13 amino acids. Trimming cost V 3 bases and J 2 bases; bases outside gene matches: 3. Per germline, CDR1 SQVTM and CDR2 ANQGSEA.

The chain couples TRBV7-6 to TRBJ2-3; 9 nucleotides align to TRBD2. Germline-derived CDR1 and CDR2 are SGHVS and FNYEAQ. This CDR3 contains 17 residues. Trimming at V came to 1 base and at J to 3 bases, leaving 8 bases not matched to a gene. Here the CDR3 reads CASSLGDSGRETDTQYF. CDR3 sequence (DNA): TGTGCCAGCAGCTTAGGGGATAGCGGGAGAGAGACAGATACGCAGTATTTT.

On this clone itself: Germline is not matched at one junction end, which may reflect a read error. J is TRBJ2-7 and V is TRBV9; D unresolved. The CDR3 runs 14 residues. CDR1 is SGDLS, CDR2 YYNGEE, per germline. CDR3 sequence reads: CASSVDVNSHEQYF. Here the CDR3 DNA reads TGTGCCAGCAGCGTAGATGTCAACTCCCACGAGCAGTACTTC. Full variable domain (remainder filled in from reference TRBV9 and TRBJ2-7): DSGVTQTPKHLITATGQRVTLRCSPRSGDLSVYWYQQSLDQGLQFLIQYYNGEERAKGNILERFSAQQFPDLHSELNLSSLELGDSALYFCASSVDVNSHEQYFGPGTRLTVT.

V and J are TRBV15 and TRBJ1-4; TRBD1 is a possible D gene (5 bases). V lost 5 bases to trimming and J lost 6 bases, with 13 bases between them. The CDR3 contains 14 residues. Germline lookup yields CDR1 LNHNV and CDR2 YYDKDF (reference sequence). The chain's CDR3 is CATSYRRGDEKLFF. CDR3 sequence (DNA): TGTGCCACCAGCTATAGAAGGGGTGATGAAAAACTGTTTTTT.

This chain uses TRBV11-3 with TRBJ2-7; 8 nucleotides agree with TRBD1. The CDR3 has 14 amino acids. From germline, CDR1 is SGHNT and CDR2 YENEEA. The ends lost 5 bases at V and 6 bases at J; junction bases unmatched: 9. The CDR3 nucleotides are TGTGCCAGCAGCGGCCGGGACAGGCCTACCGAGCAGTACTTC. It specifies CASSGRDRPTEQYF.

The J gene is TRBJ2-1, the V gene TRBV7-3; weak D call: TRBD2 (6 bases). Trimming took 1 base from V and 8 from J, leaving 9 bases between them. This CDR3 region has 13 residues. Looked up from germline, CDR1 is SGHTA and CDR2 is FQGTGA. DNA for the CDR3: TGTGCCAGCAGCTTAATGGGGGGTTATGAGCAGTTCTTC. It encodes CASSLMGGYEQFF.

The gene calls are TRBV29-1 and TRBJ2-7; TRBD2 aligns across 9 bases. This CDR3 contains 13 residues. Germline V gives CDR1 SQVTM, CDR2 ANQGSEA. Trimming at V came to 0 bases and at J to 9 bases, leaving 6 bases not matched to a gene. The DNA of the CDR3 is TGCAGCGTTGAAGACGCGGGGGGGAACGGGCAGTACTTC. It yields the protein CSVEDAGGNGQYF.

The rearrangement links TRBV6-5 to TRBJ2-3; 11 positions match TRBD2. This CDR3 has 16 amino acids. In germline, CDR1 is MNHEY, CDR2 SVGAGI. With 4 bases clipped from V and 5 bases from J, the junction kept 8 bases outside the gene matches. The DNA for the CDR3 is TGTGCCAGCAGTTCGACTAGCGGGAAGTTGGAAGATACGCAGTATTTT. Its protein product is CASSSTSGKLEDTQYF.

This clone was counted a single time. J is TRBJ1-2 and V is TRBV6-1; possibly TRBD1 for D (6 bases). Germline lookup yields CDR1 MNHNS and CDR2 SASEGT. V dropped 0 bases and J dropped 4 bases, with 12 bases sitting between them. The CDR3 runs to 15 residues. The CDR3 is CASSEAQGPSYGYTF. The CDR3 region has the DNA TGTGCCAGCAGTGAAGCTCAGGGGCCGAGCTATGGCTACACCTTC.

The chain combines TRBV4-1 with TRBJ2-7; D possibly matches TRBD1 or TRBD2 (5 bases each). CDR1 and CDR2 (germline): MGHRA, YSYEKL. Trimming removed 0 bases from V and 7 bases from J, with 16 bases in between. The CDR3 runs to 15 residues. This chain's CDR3 is CASSQDMSRGWEQYF. CDR3 coding DNA: TGCGCCAGCAGCCAAGATATGAGTCGGGGCTGGGAGCAGTACTTC.

This clone was detected only once. This sequence joins TRBV4-1 and TRBJ2-3; 7 bases are a match to TRBD2. Trimming took 1 base from V and 4 from J; bases not matched to a gene: 2. This CDR3 has 14 amino acids. CDR1 is MGHRA and CDR2 is YSYEKL in the germline V gene. In nucleotides, the CDR3 is TGCGCCAGCAGCCAAGGGCTAGCGGCAGATACGCAGTATTTT. This sequence encodes CASSQGLAADTQYF.

V and J are TRBV6-5 and TRBJ2-7; TRBD2 is a possible D gene (6 bases). The CDR3 has 12 amino acids. Looked up from germline, CDR1 is MNHEY and CDR2 is SVGAGI. Trimming shortened V by 6 bases and J by 7 bases, and 13 bases separated the two germline ends. CDR3 coding DNA: TGTGCCAGCAGCCCTGGGGGGTATGAGCAGTACTTC. Its protein is CASSPGGYEQYF.

This chain joins TRBV6-1 and TRBJ1-4; tentatively, D is TRBD1 (5 bases). V was clipped by 4 bases and J by 11 bases, with 20 bases between them. The CDR3 sequence is 15 residues long. The germline CDR1 and CDR2 sequences are MNHNS and SASEGT. CDR3 bases: TGTGCCAGCAGTGGCCCGTTTTTGGGGCGCGAGAAACTGTTTTTT. This sequence encodes CASSGPFLGREKLFF.

This clone was seen only once. The chain is built from TRBV21-1 and TRBJ1-5; the tabulated D call, TRBD1, remains unverified against the DNA. TRBV21-1 is shown as a pseudogene. The CDR3 runs 15 residues. The CDR3 here is CARDPQGYEYQPQHF. As DNA, the CDR3 is TGTGCCAGGGATCCTCAGGGATATGAATATCAGCCCCAGCATTTT.

This clone came up once. This chain connects TRBV28 to TRBJ1-5; weak D call: TRBD1 (6 bases). This CDR3 is built from 13 residues. V lost 6 bases, J lost 3 bases, and 9 bases lay in between. CDR1 MDHEN and CDR2 SYDVKM come from the germline V gene. The CDR3 sequence: CASRRGHNQPQHF. DNA of the CDR3: TGTGCCAGCAGGAGGGGACACAATCAGCCCCAGCATTTT.

This chain links TRBV7-9 with TRBJ2-1, with TRBD2 identical over 9 bases. Unmatched junction bases numbered 3, after V lost 1 base and J lost 8 bases. Per germline, CDR1 SEHNR and CDR2 FQNEAQ (reference sequence). This CDR3 contains 14 residues. The CDR3 bases are TGTGCCAGCAGCTTAGGAGCGGGAGGCTATGAGCAGTTCTTC. Its translation: CASSLGAGGYEQFF.

The gene calls are TRBV19 and TRBJ1-5; 7 bases are shared with TRBD1. The germline gives CDR1 LNHDA, CDR2 SQIVND (reference sequence). The CDR3 is 15 amino acids. The trim removed 6 bases at V and 0 bases at J, leaving 5 bases unmatched. CDR3 amino acids: CASRLTGYSNQPQHF. CDR3 nucleotide sequence: TGTGCCAGTAGACTGACAGGGTATAGCAATCAGCCCCAGCATTTT.

The chain joins TRBV10-2 to TRBJ1-1, with a tentative D call TRBD1 (6 bases). The CDR3 is made up of 12 amino acids. CDR1 is WSHSY and CDR2 is SAAADI in the germline V gene. Between the trimmed V and J ends, which lost 8 bases and 7 bases, there was a span of 14 bases. This CDR3 is CASYDRSSEAFF. CDR3 DNA sequence: TGCGCCAGCTACGACAGGAGCAGTGAAGCTTTCTTT.

The chain joins TRBV30 to TRBJ1-5; D gene unclear. CDR3 length: 13 amino acids. Trimming took off 0 bases at V and 7 bases at J, with 10 bases between the two ends. Looked up from germline, CDR1 is GTSNPN and CDR2 is SVGIG (reference sequence). The CDR3 region has the DNA TGTGCCTGGAGTGTACTGGTGGGACAGCCCCAGCATTTT. As protein: CAWSVLVGQPQHF.